These 26 T cell receptor beta chains came from one sample sequenced in a study of blood T cell repertoires in COVID-19. The assay was immunoSEQ multiplex PCR, and TCRdb's table has in-frame clones only and misses some. This table has approximately 400,000 clones, around 84% appearing once. Sample: peripheral blood. The receptors were gathered from a human donor with acute or convalescent COVID-19. The donor label of this sample is uncertain.

In DNA, the CDR3 is TGCGCCAGCAGCTTAGGGACCCGAGGGGGTACTGAAGCTTTCTTT. This encodes CASSLGTRGGTEAFF. The chain couples TRBV5-1 to TRBJ1-1, with D perhaps matching TRBD1 (6 bases). The CDR3 sequence is 15 residues long. With 2 bases removed from V and 5 bases from J, the gap between germline ends came to 16 bases. Per the germline V gene, CDR1 is SGHRS and CDR2 is YFSETQ.

The genes are TRBV28 and TRBJ1-3, with D possibly being TRBD1 (5 bases). The V gene's germline CDR1 is MDHEN and CDR2 SYDVKM. The CDR3 has 14 amino acids. The V end lost 8 bases, the J end lost 4 bases, and 15 bases lay between the germline ends. CDR3: CASVRGGTGNTIYF. CDR3 nucleotide sequence: TGTGCCAGCGTACGGGGAGGGACCGGAAACACCATATATTTT.

The rearrangement uses TRBV7-9 and TRBJ2-1; TRBD1 matches at 8 bases. Germline CDR1 is SEHNR and CDR2 is FQNEAQ (reference sequence). Unmatched junction bases numbered 1, after V lost 5 bases and J lost 7 bases. The CDR3 loop spans 12 amino acids. The CDR3 is CASSRQGNEQFF. The DNA for the CDR3 is TGTGCCAGCAGCAGACAGGGGAATGAGCAGTTCTTC.

This clone has a handful of counts. The chain combines TRBV28 with TRBJ2-7, with 10 bases identical to TRBD1. Looked up from germline, CDR1 is MDHEN and CDR2 is SYDVKM. This CDR3 has 15 residues. V shed 4 bases, J shed 2 bases, and the junction held 5 bases outside the gene matches. In DNA form, the CDR3 reads TGTGCCAGCAGTTCCTGGGACAGGGGAGCCTACGAGCAGTACTTC. Protein: CASSSWDRGAYEQYF.

Concerning this clone: Other DNA sequences within the sample encode an identical CDR3. V gene TRBV6-1 combines with J gene TRBJ1-1, with D possibly being TRBD1 (5 bases). The CDR3 totals 14 residues. Germline-derived CDR1 and CDR2 are MNHNS and SASEGT. V was cut by 3 bases and J by 5 bases, with 13 bases left in between. The CDR3 spells CASSDRGWRTEAFF. The CDR3, as DNA: TGTGCCAGCAGTGACCGGGGGTGGAGGACTGAAGCTTTCTTT.

The chain uses TRBV11-2 and TRBJ2-5, with D possibly matching TRBD2 (5 bases). This CDR3 comprises 13 residues. Germline assignment: CDR1 SGHAT and CDR2 FQNNGV. Trimming stripped 5 bases from V and 4 bases from J, with 11 bases between. The CDR3 DNA reads TGTGCCAGCAGCCTAGGACTGGTAGAGACCCAGTACTTC. It is translated as CASSLGLVETQYF.

This sequence joins TRBV7-9 and TRBJ2-5, with 8 bases aligning to TRBD2. Looked up from germline, CDR1 is SEHNR and CDR2 is FQNEAQ (reference sequence). V dropped 5 bases and J dropped 2; count of bases not matched to a gene: 4. The CDR3 covers 14 residues. In nucleotides, the CDR3 is TGTGCCAGCAGCCCACTAGCGGAACAAGAGACCCAGTACTTC. Translating gives CASSPLAEQETQYF.

The rearrangement uses TRBV5-1 and TRBJ1-4, with 7 bases aligning to TRBD1. Trimming at V came to 5 bases and at J to 4 bases, leaving 8 bases not matched to a gene. CDR1 and CDR2 from the germline V gene are SGHRS and YFSETQ. The CDR3 runs 15 residues. DNA for the CDR3: TGCGCCAGCAGATTTGTCGGGACAGATAATGAAAAACTGTTTTTT. Its translation: CASRFVGTDNEKLFF. The variable domain in full, completed from reference TRBV5-1 and TRBJ1-4, reads KAGVTQTPRYLIKTRGQQVTLSCSPISGHRSVSWYQQTPGQGLQFLFEYFSETQRNKGNFPGRFSGRQFSNSRSEMNVSTLELGDSALYLCASRFVGTDNEKLFFGSGTQLSVL.

The chain couples TRBV27 to TRBJ2-1; D might be TRBD2 (6 bases). CDR1 and CDR2 from the germline V gene are MNHEY and SMNVEV (reference sequence). The V and J ends lost 0 bases and 8 bases respectively, with 11 bases between them. The CDR3 consists of 14 residues. This CDR3 reads CASSLSGGFHEQFF. The CDR3 DNA reads as TGTGCCAGCAGTTTATCGGGGGGTTTCCATGAGCAGTTCTTC.

The J gene is TRBJ1-4, the V gene TRBV6-5; the match to TRBD1 covers 10 bases. Losses at the gene ends were 9 bases for V and 3 bases for J; bases not matched to a gene: 1. CDR3 length: 13 amino acids. Per the germline V gene, CDR1 is MNHEY and CDR2 is SVGAGI. CDR3 protein: CASDRGPNEKLFF. DNA for the CDR3: TGTGCCAGTGACAGGGGGCCTAATGAAAAACTGTTTTTT.

The rearrangement uses TRBV3-1 (or the pseudogene TRBV3-2) and TRBJ2-1, with TRBD2 matching over 14 bases. Germline V gene sequence: CDR1 LGHDT, CDR2 YNNKEL (reference sequence). This CDR3 has 15 residues. J lost 8 bases, V lost 4 bases, and 4 bases had no gene match. Here the CDR3 reads CASSRLAGGPYEQFF. CDR3 sequence (DNA): TGTGCCAGCAGCCGACTAGCGGGAGGGCCCTATGAGCAGTTCTTC.

The chain recombines TRBV7-2 with TRBJ1-1; D is unresolved. This CDR3 is 13 amino acids long. The germline V gene has CDR1 SGHTA and CDR2 FQGNSA. Trimming pared 3 bases from V and 6 bases from J, leaving 11 bases between. Written as DNA, the CDR3 is TGTGCCAGCAGCTTGGGGTCGGGAGCTGAAGCTTTCTTT. Residues: CASSLGSGAEAFF.

The rearrangement uses TRBV5-4 and TRBJ2-2; perhaps TRBD1 as D (6 bases). This CDR3 region has 16 residues. Trimming cost V 6 bases and J 0 bases, with 15 bases left between them. CDR1 and CDR2 from the germline V gene are SGHNT and YYREEE (reference sequence). The CDR3 DNA follows: TGTGCCAGCAACCTACAAGGGGGACCGAACACCGGGGAGCTGTTTTTT. Encoded protein: CASNLQGGPNTGELFF.

DNA for the CDR3: TGTGCCAGCAGTTACGGACCGCCCGGGGGGGCCTACGAGCAGTACTTC. Translating it yields CASSYGPPGGAYEQYF. The chain couples TRBV6-6 to TRBJ2-7; 8 bases agree with TRBD2. The CDR3 has 16 residues. Trimming took 2 bases from V and 2 from J; bases not matched to a gene: 8. Per the germline V gene, CDR1 is MNHNY and CDR2 is SVGAGI (reference sequence).

V is TRBV29-1 and J is TRBJ2-7; D might be TRBD1 (6 bases). In germline, CDR1 is SQVTM, CDR2 ANQGSEA. V was clipped by 4 bases and J by 3 bases, with 13 bases between them. CDR3 length: 13 residues. This chain's CDR3 is CSVVRQGNYEQYF. Written as DNA, the CDR3 is TGCAGCGTTGTTAGGCAGGGGAACTACGAGCAGTACTTC.

V gene TRBV7-9 combines with J gene TRBJ2-3; 9 bases map to TRBD1. CDR1 is SEHNR, CDR2 FQNEAQ, per germline (reference sequence). The CDR3 loop spans 17 amino acids. The V gene end was trimmed by 4 bases and the J gene end by 2 bases; junction bases not matched to a gene: 10. The CDR3 nucleotides are TGTGCCAGCAGCTCAGGACAGGGGCCCTACCTCACAGATACGCAGTATTTT. This translates into CASSSGQGPYLTDTQYF.

This clone has a handful of counts. The CDR3 spells CASSLGWEEVEQYF. For the CDR3, the DNA is TGTGCCAGCAGCTTGGGATGGGAGGAAGTGGAGCAGTACTTC. V gene TRBV5-6 combines with J gene TRBJ2-7, with D tentatively TRBD2 (6 bases). Trimming cost V 0 bases and J 7 bases, with 14 bases left between them. The germline CDR1 and CDR2 sequences are SGHDT and YYEEEE. The CDR3 is made up of 14 amino acids.

The rearrangement uses TRBV7-9 and TRBJ2-7; D is possibly TRBD2 (6 bases). Germline V gene data show CDR1 as SEHNR and CDR2 as FQNEAQ (reference sequence). The CDR3 totals 18 residues. The ends were cut back, 5 bases at V and 2 bases at J, with 25 bases in the middle. The CDR3 sequence: CASSPNGLKTGDAYEQYF. In DNA, the CDR3 is TGTGCCAGCAGCCCAAACGGACTAAAAACGGGGGACGCCTACGAGCAGTACTTC.

The chain joins TRBV7-9 to TRBJ2-3; TRBD2 aligns across 10 bases. Per germline, CDR1 SEHNR and CDR2 FQNEAQ (reference sequence). The CDR3 extends over 17 amino acids. The trim removed 2 bases at V and 2 bases at J, leaving 7 bases unmatched. CDR3 DNA sequence: TGTGCCAGCAGCTTAATCTATACTAGCGGGATCACAGATACGCAGTATTTT. Amino acid sequence: CASSLIYTSGITDTQYF.

CDR3 amino acids: CASSQNRAETQYF. CDR3 sequence (DNA): TGTGCCAGCTCACAGAACAGAGCAGAGACCCAGTACTTC. This chain joins TRBV18 and TRBJ2-5; D gene uncertain. The CDR3 has 13 amino acids. V was trimmed by 4 bases and J by 4 bases, leaving 10 bases between them. Per the germline V gene, CDR1 is KGHSH and CDR2 is LQKENI.

The gene calls are TRBV2 and TRBJ2-7; 10 nucleotides agree with TRBD2. The V and J ends lost 4 bases and 6 bases, in that order; junction bases with no gene match: 0. The germline CDR1 and CDR2 sequences are SNHLY and FYNNEI. The CDR3 is 12 residues long. CDR3 DNA sequence: TGTGCCAGCAGTGGGACTAGCGGCGAGCAGTACTTC. Protein: CASSGTSGEQYF.

The rearrangement links TRBV2 to TRBJ1-5; TRBD1 might be the D (6 bases). The CDR3 runs to 15 residues. CDR1 and CDR2 (germline): SNHLY, FYNNEI. The V end lost 2 bases, the J end lost 4 bases, and 12 bases lay between the germline ends. The CDR3 is CASSETGLVNQPQHF. Written as DNA, the CDR3 is TGTGCCAGCAGTGAAACAGGGTTAGTAAATCAGCCCCAGCATTTT.

The J gene is TRBJ1-5, the V gene TRBV6-5; unclear D gene. V dropped 5 bases and J dropped 0 bases, with 8 bases sitting between them. Germline V gene data show CDR1 as MNHEY and CDR2 as SVGAGI. This CDR3 region has 14 residues. The CDR3 coding sequence is TGTGCCAGCAGTACACAGTATAGCAATCAGCCCCAGCATTTT. Amino acid sequence: CASSTQYSNQPQHF.

The chain couples TRBV19 to TRBJ1-1; 8 bases are a match to TRBD1. The CDR3 covers 13 residues. Germline CDR1 LNHDA, CDR2 SQIVND (reference sequence). V was pared by 11 bases and J by 8 bases, with 13 bases of the junction left unmatched. This chain's CDR3 is CASSSGGAMEAFF. CDR3 DNA sequence: TGTGCCTCATCATCAGGGGGCGCGATGGAAGCTTTCTTT.

This clone has just a few counts. Other DNA sequences in the same sample also yield this CDR3. The rearrangement uses TRBV5-1 and TRBJ1-2; D is possibly TRBD1 (5 bases). Germline loops: CDR1 SGHRS, CDR2 YFSETQ. Trimming removed 0 bases at V and 14 bases at J, with 23 bases between. This CDR3 contains 15 residues. DNA for the CDR3: TGCGCCAGCAGCTTGGCCGGGGGGGGGACGGCTGCTTATACCTTC. Translating it yields CASSLAGGGTAAYTF.

This clone was found once. The chain recombines TRBV4-1 with TRBJ1-1; D may be TRBD1 (5 bases). The germline V gene has CDR1 MGHRA and CDR2 YSYEKL. V shed 1 base and J shed 4 bases, with 13 bases lying between them. The CDR3 runs 15 residues. The CDR3 region is CASSQGQGKITEAFF. CDR3 sequence (DNA): TGCGCCAGCAGCCAAGGGCAGGGAAAGATCACTGAAGCTTTCTTT.